The clone carrying this TCR beta chain occurred many times. The antigen is undetermined. What was amplified from RNA transcripts were TCR beta CDR3 regions. First-round RT-PCR targeting the TCR CDR3 was performed with the HTBI primer set. TCRdb called the multiplex PCR reads again in MiXCR, with one record for every CDR3 protein. The repertoire holds fewer than 400,000 distinct CDR3 sequences, with about 14% as singletons. The sample comes from a study of T cells in Graves' hyperthyroidism and ophthalmopathy. Broader study findings: Clonotypes that were expanded in thyroid above 0.001 mostly appeared in blood too. A model of 13 V-J features distinguished ophthalmopathy from stable hyperthyroidism.

Germline trimming cut 7 bases from V and 3 bases from J; bases unmatched to any gene: 4. The CDR3 extends over 14 amino acids. CDR1 and CDR2 (germline): WSHSY, SAAADI. Sequencing input: blood. The J gene is TRBJ2-7, the V gene TRBV10-2; 12 bases are shared with TRBD2. The TCR was taken from a man aged 50 to 59 with Graves' ophthalmopathy. CDR3 sequence reads: CASKTSGGIYEQYF. Written as DNA, the CDR3 is TGCGCCAGCAAAACTAGCGGGGGGATCTACGAGCAGTACTTC.